The 5 T cell receptor beta chains below come from one sample, sequenced in a study of blood T cell repertoires in COVID-19 (dated by TCRdb to the early 2020s). Libraries were made using the immunoSEQ multiplex PCR assay. TCRdb re-hosts the immuneACCESS table, in-frame sequences only. Its copies lack some clones; in the studies checked, an unresolved V gene accounts for under half of them, and the cause for the rest is not known. The sample table records 130,000 to 150,000 clones; around 80% of these occur just once. Roughly 4.5% of the sample is held by the ten biggest clonotypes. Sequencing used peripheral blood. These TCRs come from a man aged 55 to 70 with acute or convalescent COVID-19.

This clone was detected a few times. The genes are TRBV28 and TRBJ2-5; 8 bases match TRBD2. The CDR3 consists of 15 residues. In germline, CDR1 is MDHEN, CDR2 SYDVKM. V lost 4 bases and J lost 2; bases outside the gene matches: 6. The CDR3 reads CASSSPGLGQETQYF. The DNA of the CDR3 is TGTGCCAGCAGTTCGCCGGGACTAGGTCAAGAGACCCAGTACTTC.

This rearrangement joins TRBV19 to TRBJ2-3; TRBD1 aligns across 10 bases. Per germline, CDR1 LNHDA and CDR2 SQIVND (reference sequence). The J segment lost 2 bases and the V segment lost 1 base, leaving 9 bases of the junction unmatched. The CDR3 runs 18 residues. The DNA for the CDR3 is TGTGCCAGTAGTATAGTGGGACAGGGGCTATCTTCCACAGATACGCAGTATTTT. It translates to CASSIVGQGLSSTDTQYF.

This chain connects TRBV14 to TRBJ1-5; D is uncertain. Trimming took 2 bases from V and 3 from J, leaving 5 bases between them. This CDR3 has 13 residues. CDR1 and CDR2 (germline): SGHDN, FVKESK. The CDR3 region is CASSQSPNQPQHF. CDR3 nucleotide sequence: TGTGCCAGCAGCCAAAGCCCCAATCAGCCCCAGCATTTT. Supplemented by reference TRBV14 and TRBJ1-5, the full variable domain reads EAGVTQFPSHSVIEKGQTVTLRCDPISGHDNLYWYRRVMGKEIKFLLHFVKESKQDESGMPNNRFLAERTGGTYSTLKVQPAELEDSGVYFCASSQSPNQPQHFGDGTRLSIL.

The chain employs TRBV18 and TRBJ2-3, with TRBD2 identical over 10 bases. The V and J ends lost 2 bases and 6 bases, in that order; junction bases with no gene match: 5. The CDR3 consists of 15 residues. CDR1 is KGHSH and CDR2 is LQKENI in the germline V gene. The CDR3 region is CASSPTGAGGDTQYF. The CDR3, as DNA: TGTGCCAGCTCACCAACGGGAGCGGGAGGGGATACGCAGTATTTT.

In its sample, this clone was seen a few times. The chain couples TRBV29-1 to TRBJ2-3; D is unresolved. Germline V gene sequence: CDR1 SQVTM, CDR2 ANQGSEA. Trimming stripped 4 bases from V and 6 bases from J, with 11 bases between. This CDR3 has 12 residues. CDR3 DNA: TGCAGCGTTGGCACCCGGGTTGATACGCAGTATTTT. Its protein is CSVGTRVDTQYF.